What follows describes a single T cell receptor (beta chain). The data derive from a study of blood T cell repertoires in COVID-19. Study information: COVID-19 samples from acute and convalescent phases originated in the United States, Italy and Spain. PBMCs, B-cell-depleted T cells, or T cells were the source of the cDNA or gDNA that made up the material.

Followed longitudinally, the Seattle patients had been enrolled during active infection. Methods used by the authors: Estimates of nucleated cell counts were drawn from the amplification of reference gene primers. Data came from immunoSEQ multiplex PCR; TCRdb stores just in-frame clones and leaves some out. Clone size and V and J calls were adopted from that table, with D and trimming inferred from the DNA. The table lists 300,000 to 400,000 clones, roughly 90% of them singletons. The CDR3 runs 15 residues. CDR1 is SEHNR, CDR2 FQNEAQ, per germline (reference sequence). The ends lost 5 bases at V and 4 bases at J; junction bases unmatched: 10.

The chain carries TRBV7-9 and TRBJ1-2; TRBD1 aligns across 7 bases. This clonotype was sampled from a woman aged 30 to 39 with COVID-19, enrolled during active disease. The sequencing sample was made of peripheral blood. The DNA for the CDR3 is TGTGCCAGCAGCCCAAGACAGGGTTTCGGCTATGGCTACACCTTC. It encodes CASSPRQGFGYGYTF.